Ten or more counts support the clone carrying this T cell receptor beta chain. The antigen is undetermined. The sample comes from a study of glioma-infiltrating T cells. Study background: Before surgery, glioma patients received dexamethasone for at most six days.

Study observations and caveats: Tissue-blood divergence was below expectation in non-neoplastic patients, above in gliomas. Patients with low tissue-blood divergence carried a signature set of shared blood CDR3 motifs.

This CDR3 is built from 14 residues. Trimming left V 2 bases short and J 0 bases short, with 8 bases between. Per germline, CDR1 DFQATT and CDR2 SNEGSKA (reference sequence). The iRepertoire nested amplicon-rescue multiplex PCR amplified TCR alpha and beta CDR3s from RNA. TCRdb reprocessed the multiplex PCR reads via MiXCR and lists one record per CDR3 protein. The sample lists about 400,000 distinct CDR3 sequences, roughly two fifths occurring once. This TCR was sampled from a human donor with low-grade glioma or glioblastoma, undergoing nonglioma brain surgery, or in good health (not recorded which). The chain is built from TRBV20-1 and TRBJ2-1; a possible D gene is TRBD1 (5 bases). The sample comprised glioma tissue, nonneoplastic brain tissue, or PBMCs (not recorded which). CDR3 loop: CSARQGSSYNEQFF. The CDR3 bases are TGCAGTGCTAGACAGGGAAGCTCCTACAATGAGCAGTTCTTC.